The rows below give T cell receptor beta chains drawn from one sample of a study of blood T cell repertoires in COVID-19. Sequencing was performed with immunoSEQ multiplex PCR; in TCRdb, only in-frame clones are kept and a portion is missing. The table lists 200,000 to 250,000 clones, 65% to 85% of them singletons. Sequenced: peripheral blood. These receptors originate from a woman aged 25 to 39 with COVID-19, enrolled during active disease. Each CDR3 is given with its conserved first and last residue. Each record gives: J gene, clone size, D gene, V gene, CDR3 DNA, CDR3 protein. A D gene is named only where the DNA matches it firmly. The listing skips clone size in some rows; elsewhere it reads once, few, many or a size class.

J: TRBJ2-2; size: NA; D: NA; V: TRBV6-5; DNA: TGTGCCAGCAGTTACTGGGCGGGGACGAACACCGGGGAGCTGTTTTTT; CDR3: CASSYWAGTNTGELFF
J: TRBJ1-2; size: few; D: TRBD1; V: TRBV5-5; DNA: TGTGCCAGCAGCAATCGATTTGGGACAGGGTATGGCTACACCTTC; CDR3: CASSNRFGTGYGYTF
J: TRBJ2-1; size: NA; D: NA; V: TRBV6-5; DNA: TGTGCCAGCACCATAGCGGCGAGCTCCTACAATGAGCAGTTCTTC; CDR3: CASTIAASSYNEQFF
J: TRBJ2-1; size: NA; D: NA; V: TRBV11-1; DNA: TGTGCCAGCAGCTTCGGTTACAATGAGCAGTTCTTC; CDR3: CASSFGYNEQFF
J: TRBJ2-7; size: NA; D: NA; V: TRBV6-2/TRBV6-3; DNA: TGTGCCAGCAGCGGTGCGTACGAGCAGTACTTC; CDR3: CASSGAYEQYF
J: TRBJ2-2; size: few; D: NA; V: TRBV10-3; DNA: TGTGCCATCAGTGGGCAGACCGGGGAGCTGTTTTTT; CDR3: CAISGQTGELFF
J: TRBJ1-3; size: NA; D: NA; V: TRBV28; DNA: TGTGCCAGCAGTTTATCTTATCGTTACTCTGGAAACACCATATATTTT; CDR3: CASSLSYRYSGNTIYF
J: TRBJ2-3; size: NA; D: NA; V: TRBV7-7; DNA: TGTGCCAGCAGCACACTAGCTGCTGCAGATACGCAGTATTTT; CDR3: CASSTLAAADTQYF
J: TRBJ1-1; size: NA; D: NA; V: TRBV13; DNA: TGTGCCAGCAGCTCTCGCACCCAGGCGAACACTGAAGCTTTCTTT; CDR3: CASSSRTQANTEAFF
J: TRBJ2-1; size: NA; D: TRBD2; V: TRBV28; DNA: TGTGCCAGCAGACCCCGCGGGGGGCCCGACAATGAGCAGTTCTTC; CDR3: CASRPRGGPDNEQFF
J: TRBJ2-1; size: NA; D: TRBD2; V: TRBV5-4; DNA: TGTGCCAGCAGCCCGGGACTAGCGGGAGCGAGTGAGCAGTTCTTC; CDR3: CASSPGLAGASEQFF
J: TRBJ2-2; size: NA; D: NA; V: TRBV5-4; DNA: TGTGCCAGCAGCTTATCGGCAAGAGGCGGGCGCGCGAACACCGGGGAGCTGTTTTTT; CDR3: CASSLSARGGRANTGELFF
J: TRBJ2-1; size: NA; D: TRBD1; V: TRBV28; DNA: TGTGCCAGCAGTTTAACAGGGGGATACTCCTACAATGAGCAGTTCTTC; CDR3: CASSLTGGYSYNEQFF
J: TRBJ2-7; size: once; D: NA; V: TRBV12-3/TRBV12-4; DNA: TGTGCCAGCAGTAAAAACAACTACGAGCAGTACTTC; CDR3: CASSKNNYEQYF
J: TRBJ2-3; size: NA; D: TRBD2; V: TRBV5-1; DNA: TGCGCCAGCAGCTTGGAGAAGCGGGAGAGCACAGATACGCAGTATTTT; CDR3: CASSLEKRESTDTQYF
J: TRBJ1-5; size: NA; D: TRBD1; V: TRBV7-8; DNA: TGTGCCAGCACCGAGTACCCTGACAGGGGGAATCAGCCCCAGCATTTT; CDR3: CASTEYPDRGNQPQHF
J: TRBJ1-1; size: NA; D: NA; V: TRBV4-3; DNA: TGCGCCAGCAGCCAAGATCGGGGAACTGAAGCTTTCTTT; CDR3: CASSQDRGTEAFF
J: TRBJ2-1; size: few; D: NA; V: TRBV2; DNA: TGTGCCAGCAGTGGAGACAATGAGCAGTTCTTC; CDR3: CASSGDNEQFF
J: TRBJ1-6; size: NA; D: NA; V: TRBV5-4; DNA: TGTGCCAGCAGCTCTACTATGTCACCCCTCCACTTT; CDR3: CASSSTMSPLHF
J: TRBJ1-2; size: few; D: TRBD1; V: TRBV3-1/TRBV3-2; DNA: TGTGCCAGCAGCGGCAGGGACAGCTCTGGCTACACCTTC; CDR3: CASSGRDSSGYTF
J: TRBJ2-1; size: NA; D: TRBD2; V: TRBV13; DNA: TGTGCCAGCAGCTTACAGGCTCTTAGCGGGGGGGTGCAGAATGAGCAGTTCTTC; CDR3: CASSLQALSGGVQNEQFF
J: TRBJ1-1; size: NA; D: TRBD1; V: TRBV7-9; DNA: TGTGCCAGCAGCTTAATGAGGGGGCAGCGAGCTTTCTTT; CDR3: CASSLMRGQRAFF